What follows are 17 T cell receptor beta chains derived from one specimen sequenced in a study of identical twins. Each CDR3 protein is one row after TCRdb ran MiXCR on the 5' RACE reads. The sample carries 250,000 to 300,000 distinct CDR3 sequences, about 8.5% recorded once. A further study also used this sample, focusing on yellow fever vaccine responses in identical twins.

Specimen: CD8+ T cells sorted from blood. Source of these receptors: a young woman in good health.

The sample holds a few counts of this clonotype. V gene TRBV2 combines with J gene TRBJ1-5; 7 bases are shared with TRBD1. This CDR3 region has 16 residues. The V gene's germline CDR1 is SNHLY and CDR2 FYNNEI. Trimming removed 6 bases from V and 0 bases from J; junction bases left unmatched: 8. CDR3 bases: TGTGCCAGCAGGAAAACACAGGGGATTAGCAATCAGCCCCAGCATTTT. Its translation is CASRKTQGISNQPQHF. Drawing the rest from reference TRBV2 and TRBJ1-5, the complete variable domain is EPEVTQTPSHQVTQMGQEVILRCVPISNHLYFYWYRQILGQKVEFLVSFYNNEISEKSEIFDDQFSVERPDGSNFTLKIRSTKLEDSAMYFCASRKTQGISNQPQHFGDGTRLSIL.

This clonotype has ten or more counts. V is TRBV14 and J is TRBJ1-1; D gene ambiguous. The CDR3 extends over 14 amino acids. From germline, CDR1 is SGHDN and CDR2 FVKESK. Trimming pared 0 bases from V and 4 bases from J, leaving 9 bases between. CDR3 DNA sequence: TGTGCCAGCAGCCAAGAGCGGAGGGCCACTGAAGCTTTCTTT. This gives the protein CASSQERRATEAFF.

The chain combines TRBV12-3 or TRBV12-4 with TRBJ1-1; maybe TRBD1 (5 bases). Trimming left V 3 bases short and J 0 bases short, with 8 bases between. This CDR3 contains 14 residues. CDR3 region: CASSLTELNTEAFF. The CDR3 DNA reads TGTGCCAGCAGTTTGACAGAATTGAACACTGAAGCTTTCTTT.

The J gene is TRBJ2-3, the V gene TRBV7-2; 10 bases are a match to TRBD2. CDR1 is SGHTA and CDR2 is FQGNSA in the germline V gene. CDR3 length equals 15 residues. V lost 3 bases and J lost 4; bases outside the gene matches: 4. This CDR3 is CASSFSSGGADTQYF. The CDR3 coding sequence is TGTGCCAGCAGCTTTTCCAGCGGGGGGGCAGATACGCAGTATTTT.

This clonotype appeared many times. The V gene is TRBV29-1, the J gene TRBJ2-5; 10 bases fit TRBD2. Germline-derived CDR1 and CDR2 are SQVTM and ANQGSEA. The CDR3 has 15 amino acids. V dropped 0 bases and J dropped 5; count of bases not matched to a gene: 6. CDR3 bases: TGCAGCGTTGAAGACCAGCGGGAGGGCCGTGAGACCCAGTACTTC. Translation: CSVEDQREGRETQYF.

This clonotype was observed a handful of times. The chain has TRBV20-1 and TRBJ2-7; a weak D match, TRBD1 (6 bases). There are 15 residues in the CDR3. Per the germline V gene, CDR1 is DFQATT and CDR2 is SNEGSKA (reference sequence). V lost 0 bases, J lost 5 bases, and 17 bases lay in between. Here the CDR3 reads CSARDRAGALHEQYF. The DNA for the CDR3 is TGCAGTGCTAGAGATAGGGCAGGGGCCCTACACGAGCAGTACTTC.

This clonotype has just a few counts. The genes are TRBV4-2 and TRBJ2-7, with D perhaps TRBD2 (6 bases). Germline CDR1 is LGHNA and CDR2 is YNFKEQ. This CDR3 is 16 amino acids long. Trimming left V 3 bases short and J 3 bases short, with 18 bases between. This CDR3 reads CASSQGPSAGRYEQYF. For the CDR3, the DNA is TGTGCCAGCAGCCAGGGACCCTCGGCGGGACGCTACGAGCAGTACTTC.

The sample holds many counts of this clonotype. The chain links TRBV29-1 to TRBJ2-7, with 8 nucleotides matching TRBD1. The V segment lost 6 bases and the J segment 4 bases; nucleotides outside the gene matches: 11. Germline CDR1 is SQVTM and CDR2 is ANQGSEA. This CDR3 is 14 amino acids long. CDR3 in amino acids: CSVTPTGGNYEQYF. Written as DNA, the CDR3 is TGCAGCGTCACACCAACAGGGGGAAATTACGAGCAGTACTTC.

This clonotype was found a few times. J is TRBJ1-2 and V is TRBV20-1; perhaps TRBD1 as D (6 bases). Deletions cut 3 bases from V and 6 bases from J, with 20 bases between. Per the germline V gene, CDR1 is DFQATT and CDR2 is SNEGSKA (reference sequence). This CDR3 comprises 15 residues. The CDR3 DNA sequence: TGCAGTGCTAGCCCCCCGGGGCCAGGGGAGGATGGCTACACCTTC. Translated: CSASPPGPGEDGYTF.

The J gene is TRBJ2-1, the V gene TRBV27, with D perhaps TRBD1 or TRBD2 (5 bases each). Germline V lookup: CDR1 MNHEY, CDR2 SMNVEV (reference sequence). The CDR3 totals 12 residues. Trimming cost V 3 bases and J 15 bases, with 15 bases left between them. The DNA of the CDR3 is TGTGCCAGCAGTTTTCCGGGGCAGGGTCCGTTCTTC. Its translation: CASSFPGQGPFF.

For the CDR3, the DNA is TGTGCCACCTCGGTCTCCGGGACTGGAGGCTACGAGCAGTACTTC. Its protein is CATSVSGTGGYEQYF. This chain links TRBV27 with TRBJ2-7; D perhaps matches TRBD2 (6 bases). This CDR3 comprises 15 residues. V was cut by 10 bases and J by 3 bases, with 22 bases left in between. Germline V gene data show CDR1 as MNHEY and CDR2 as SMNVEV (reference sequence).

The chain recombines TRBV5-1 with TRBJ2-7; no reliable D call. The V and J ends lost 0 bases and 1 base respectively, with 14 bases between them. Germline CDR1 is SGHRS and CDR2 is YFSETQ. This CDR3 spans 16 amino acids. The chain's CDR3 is CASSLANQVGSYEQYF. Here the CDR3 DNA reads TGCGCCAGCAGCTTGGCCAATCAAGTGGGTTCCTACGAGCAGTACTTC.

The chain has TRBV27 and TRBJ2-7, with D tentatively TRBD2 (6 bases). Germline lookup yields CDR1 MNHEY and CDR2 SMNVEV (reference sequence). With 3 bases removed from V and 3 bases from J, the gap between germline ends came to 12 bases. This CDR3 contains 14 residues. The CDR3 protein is CASSLRGINYEQYF. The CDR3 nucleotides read TGTGCCAGCAGTTTGCGCGGGATTAACTACGAGCAGTACTTC.

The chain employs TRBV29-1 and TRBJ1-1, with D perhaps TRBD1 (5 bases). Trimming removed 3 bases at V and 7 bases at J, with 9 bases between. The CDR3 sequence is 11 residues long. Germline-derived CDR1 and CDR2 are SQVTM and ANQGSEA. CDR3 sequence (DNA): TGCAGCGTTGACGCCCAGGGTGAAGCTTTCTTT. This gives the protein CSVDAQGEAFF.

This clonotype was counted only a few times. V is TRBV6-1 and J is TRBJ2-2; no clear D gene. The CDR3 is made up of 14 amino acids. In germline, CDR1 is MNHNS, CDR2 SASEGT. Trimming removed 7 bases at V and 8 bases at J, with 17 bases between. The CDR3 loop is CASKPDISEGELFF. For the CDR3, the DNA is TGTGCCAGCAAGCCAGATATCAGCGAAGGGGAGCTGTTTTTT.

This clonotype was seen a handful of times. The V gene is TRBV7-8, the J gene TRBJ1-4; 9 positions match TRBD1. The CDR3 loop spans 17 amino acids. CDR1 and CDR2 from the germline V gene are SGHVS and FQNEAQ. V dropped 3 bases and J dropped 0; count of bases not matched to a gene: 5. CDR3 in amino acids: CASSFRTGAATNEKLFF. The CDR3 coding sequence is TGTGCCAGCAGCTTCCGGACAGGGGCTGCAACTAATGAAAAACTGTTTTTT. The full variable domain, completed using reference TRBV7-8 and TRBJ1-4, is GAGVSQSPRYKVAKRGQDVALRCDPISGHVSLFWYQQALGQGPEFLTYFQNEAQLDKSGLPSDRFFAERPEGSVSTLKIQRTQQEDSAVYLCASSFRTGAATNEKLFFGSGTQLSVL.

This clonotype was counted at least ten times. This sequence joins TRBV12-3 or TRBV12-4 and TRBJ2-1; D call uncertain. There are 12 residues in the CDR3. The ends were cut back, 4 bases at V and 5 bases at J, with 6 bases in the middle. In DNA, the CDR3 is TGTGCCAGCAGTTCCCAGGACAATGAGCAGTTCTTC. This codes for CASSSQDNEQFF.